This passage covers 28 T cell receptor beta chains from one sample sequenced in a study of Ad26.COV2.S vaccination and SARS-CoV-2 variants. Method: immunoSEQ multiplex PCR; TCRdb's copy keeps in-frame clones and lacks some. The sample has some 480,000 clones, around 90% seen once; the top ten hold around 13%. Treatment given: some 20 received Ad26.COV2.S at low or high dose, single or two shots; 5 received placebo; per-sample allocation not given. Sampling happened 63 days after the first vaccine or placebo injection. The starting material was peripheral blood, obtained in a trial of Ad26.COV2.S vaccine versus placebo. The receptors here all came from a person aged 18-65 years who received the Ad26.COV2.S COVID-19 vaccine or a placebo.

The CDR3 DNA reads TGTGCCAGCTCACCATATGGCAGGGGAGGAAACACCATATATTTT. As protein: CASSPYGRGGNTIYF. The chain combines TRBV18 with TRBJ1-3; a possible D gene is TRBD1 (6 bases). Deletions cut 2 bases from V and 4 bases from J, with 12 bases between. Germline CDR1 and CDR2: KGHSH and LQKENI. The length of the CDR3 is 15 residues. The full variable domain, its missing parts supplied by reference TRBV18 and TRBJ1-3, is NAGVMQNPRHLVRRRGQEARLRCSPMKGHSHVYWYRQLPEEGLKFMVYLQKENIIDESGMPKERFSAEFPKEGPSILRIQQVVRGDSAAYFCASSPYGRGGNTIYFGEGSWLTVV.

The V gene is TRBV27, the J gene TRBJ2-6; 7 bases line up with TRBD1. The CDR3 is 18 residues long. The germline V gene has CDR1 MNHEY and CDR2 SMNVEV (reference sequence). V lost 3 bases, J lost 1 base, and 9 bases stayed unmatched. For the CDR3, the DNA is TGTGCCAGCAGTTTCGCTGACAGGGTTGTTTCTGGGGCCAACGTCCTGACTTTC. It is translated as CASSFADRVVSGANVLTF.

The V call is TRBV11-2, the J call TRBJ1-1; no clear D gene. This CDR3 region has 13 residues. Trimming pared 2 bases from V and 7 bases from J, leaving 11 bases between. Germline CDR1 is SGHAT and CDR2 is FQNNGV. The CDR3 protein is CASSLRGYLEAFF. The CDR3 DNA sequence: TGTGCCAGCAGCTTAAGAGGGTATCTTGAAGCTTTCTTT.

The gene calls are TRBV18 and TRBJ2-1, with D perhaps being TRBD1 or TRBD2 (5 bases each). Trimming removed 10 bases from V and 9 bases from J, with 19 bases in between. The germline V gene has CDR1 KGHSH and CDR2 LQKENI. The length of the CDR3 is 13 residues. The CDR3 nucleotides read TGTGCCACGGGACGGAACTTCGGGCTTGAGCAGTTCTTC. As protein: CATGRNFGLEQFF.

This clone showed up just once. The chain has TRBV5-4 and TRBJ2-7; D is undetermined. Germline V gene lookup returns CDR1 SGHNT and CDR2 YYREEE (reference sequence). With 0 bases removed from V and 7 bases from J, the gap between germline ends came to 17 bases. The CDR3 covers 15 residues. CDR3 DNA: TGTGCCAGCAGCTTGGGAGTGGCAGGTCTCTGGGAGCAGTACTTC. As protein: CASSLGVAGLWEQYF.

CDR3 bases: TGCGCCAGCAGCTTGGGGGAGCGGACTAGCGGCCAAGAGACCCAGTACTTC. This gives the protein CASSLGERTSGQETQYF. The J gene is TRBJ2-5, the V gene TRBV5-1, with TRBD2 identical over 10 bases. Per germline, CDR1 SGHRS and CDR2 YFSETQ. CDR3 size: 17 residues. V lost 0 bases and J lost 1; bases outside the gene matches: 6. Supplemented by reference TRBV5-1 and TRBJ2-5, the full variable domain reads KAGVTQTPRYLIKTRGQQVTLSCSPISGHRSVSWYQQTPGQGLQFLFEYFSETQRNKGNFPGRFSGRQFSNSRSEMNVSTLELGDSALYLCASSLGERTSGQETQYFGPGTRLLVL.

The rearrangement uses TRBV27 and TRBJ1-2; D gene unclear. The CDR3 runs to 13 residues. Trimming shortened V by 5 bases and J by 4 bases, and 11 bases separated the two germline ends. Looked up from germline, CDR1 is MNHEY and CDR2 is SMNVEV (reference sequence). The CDR3 nucleotides read TGTGCCAGCAGTCGATCCGATACCTATGGCTACACCTTC. This codes for CASSRSDTYGYTF.

The chain recombines TRBV27 with TRBJ2-1; 10 bases map to TRBD2. Per germline, CDR1 MNHEY and CDR2 SMNVEV (reference sequence). CDR3 length: 18 residues. V shed 5 bases and J 5 bases; nucleotides not matched to a gene: 15. In DNA, the CDR3 is TGTGCCAGCAGTCCCACCTTTCCTAGCGGGAGTCCCGACAATGAGCAGTTCTTC. It codes for CASSPTFPSGSPDNEQFF.

The V gene is TRBV6-6, the J gene TRBJ2-2; D is undetermined. Trimming removed 6 bases from V and 4 bases from J, with 15 bases in between. The CDR3 covers 15 residues. In germline, CDR1 is MNHNY, CDR2 SVGAGI (reference sequence). This CDR3 is CASSPTRPGTGELFF. The CDR3 region has the DNA TGTGCCAGCAGCCCGACCCGCCCAGGCACCGGGGAGCTGTTTTTT.

As concerns this clone: Other nucleotide sequences in the sample specify the same CDR3. The chain is built from TRBV3-1 (or the pseudogene TRBV3-2) and TRBJ2-5; tentative D call: TRBD1 (6 bases). The CDR3 length is 12 residues. Trimming removed 4 bases from V and 5 bases from J, with 8 bases in between. The germline V gene encodes CDR1 LGHDT and CDR2 YNNKEL (reference sequence). In DNA, the CDR3 is TGTGCCAGCAGCCCTAGGGGGGAGACCCAGTACTTC. Translation: CASSPRGETQYF.

This chain uses TRBV9 with TRBJ2-1; TRBD1 is a possible D gene (5 bases). The CDR3 extends over 15 amino acids. V was shortened by 3 bases and J by 6 bases, with 16 bases between the two germline ends. Germline CDR1 is SGDLS and CDR2 is YYNGEE. The CDR3 region is CASSADSKSTNEQFF. In nucleotides, the CDR3 is TGTGCCAGCAGCGCCGACAGCAAGTCCACCAATGAGCAGTTCTTC.

The chain couples TRBV29-1 to TRBJ2-7; unclear D gene. From germline, CDR1 is SQVTM and CDR2 ANQGSEA. The CDR3 contains 14 residues. V lost 0 bases to trimming and J lost 0 bases, with 9 bases between them. The CDR3: CSVEDQANSYEQYF. Here the CDR3 DNA reads TGCAGCGTTGAAGATCAGGCCAACTCCTACGAGCAGTACTTC.

The chain is built from TRBV28 and TRBJ2-1; D perhaps matches TRBD1 (5 bases). The CDR3 consists of 15 residues. V gave up 6 bases and J gave up 8 bases, with 20 bases separating them. In germline, CDR1 is MDHEN, CDR2 SYDVKM. Written as DNA, the CDR3 is TGTGCCAGCAGCGAGGAATCTTCGCTGGGGCATGAGCAGTTCTTC. Translating gives CASSEESSLGHEQFF. The whole variable domain, remainder taken from reference TRBV28 and TRBJ2-1, is DVKVTQSSRYLVKRTGEKVFLECVQDMDHENMFWYRQDPGLGLRLIYFSYDVKMKEKGDIPEGYSVSREKKERFSLILESASTNQTSMYLCASSEESSLGHEQFFGPGTRLTVL.

This chain links TRBV5-6 with TRBJ2-7, with unresolved D. The CDR3 is 11 amino acids. CDR1 and CDR2 (germline): SGHDT, YYEEEE. V was trimmed by 5 bases and J by 1 base, leaving 4 bases between them. The CDR3 loop reads CASRSSYEQYF. CDR3 bases: TGTGCCAGCAGGTCTTCCTACGAGCAGTACTTC.

This chain uses TRBV5-4 with TRBJ2-7, with 9 bases identical to TRBD1. The V segment lost 4 bases and the J segment 1 base; nucleotides outside the gene matches: 6. There are 15 residues in the CDR3. Germline V lookup: CDR1 SGHNT, CDR2 YYREEE (reference sequence). The CDR3 region is CASSHAGTGSYEQYF. The CDR3 region has the DNA TGTGCCAGCAGCCATGCCGGGACAGGGTCCTACGAGCAGTACTTC.

V and J are TRBV10-3 and TRBJ2-2; 13 nucleotides line up with TRBD2. The CDR3 runs 15 residues. CDR1 and CDR2 from the germline V gene are ENHRY and SYGVKD. Trimming cost V 7 bases and J 5 bases; bases outside gene matches: 4. CDR3: CAIKWTSGSTGELFF. DNA for the CDR3: TGTGCCATCAAATGGACTAGCGGGAGTACCGGGGAGCTGTTTTTT.

The V and J genes are TRBV28 and TRBJ2-1; the match to TRBD2 covers 11 bases. With 3 bases clipped from V and 7 bases from J, the junction kept 5 bases outside the gene matches. The CDR3 is 15 residues long. CDR1 is MDHEN, CDR2 SYDVKM, per germline. CDR3: CASSFIAGGRNEQFF. CDR3 nucleotide sequence: TGTGCCAGCAGTTTCATAGCGGGAGGGAGGAATGAGCAGTTCTTC.

The chain links TRBV5-4 to TRBJ2-7; 10 positions agree with TRBD1. From germline, CDR1 is SGHNT and CDR2 YYREEE (reference sequence). V dropped 4 bases and J dropped 3; count of bases not matched to a gene: 10. CDR3 length: 16 amino acids. This CDR3 is CASSPTIRDRGYEQYF. CDR3 nucleotides: TGTGCCAGCAGCCCTACCATCCGGGACAGGGGCTACGAGCAGTACTTC.

V and J are TRBV7-9 and TRBJ2-5, with 9 nucleotides matching TRBD1. CDR1 and CDR2 from the germline V gene are SEHNR and FQNEAQ (reference sequence). J was trimmed by 1 base and V by 5 bases; bases with no gene match: 11. This CDR3 is built from 17 residues. CDR3 DNA sequence: TGTGCCAGCAGCCCCCCGGACAGGGGCCAATTCCAAGAGACCCAGTACTTC. Translated, it gives CASSPPDRGQFQETQYF.

The chain uses TRBV4-3 and TRBJ2-1; D might be TRBD1 or TRBD2, each matching 5 bases. This CDR3 contains 14 residues. The germline gives CDR1 LGHNA, CDR2 YSLEER. The germline V and J ends were trimmed by 1 base and 8 bases, with 12 bases remaining between them. CDR3 amino acids: CASSQGAGRYEQFF. The CDR3 DNA reads TGCGCCAGCAGCCAAGGAGCAGGGAGATATGAGCAGTTCTTC.

This clone was observed at least ten times. The CDR3 DNA reads TGCAGCGTTGATCTGGGTGATAATTCACCCCTCCACTTT. Protein sequence: CSVDLGDNSPLHF. This chain connects TRBV29-1 to TRBJ1-6; D remains unclear. This CDR3 spans 13 amino acids. Trimming pared 3 bases from V and 5 bases from J, leaving 8 bases between. Germline CDR1 and CDR2: SQVTM and ANQGSEA.

This sequence joins TRBV9 and TRBJ1-1, with 8 bases lining up with TRBD1. Germline lookup yields CDR1 SGDLS and CDR2 YYNGEE. The CDR3 contains 12 residues. J lost 10 bases, V lost 4 bases, and 6 bases had no gene match. CDR3 nucleotide sequence: TGTGCCAGCAGCACTGCCAGGGGGCCAGCTTTCTTT. Protein: CASSTARGPAFF.

This chain connects TRBV7-9 to TRBJ1-6; D might be TRBD1 (5 bases). CDR3 size: 14 residues. Germline V gene data show CDR1 as SEHNR and CDR2 as FQNEAQ (reference sequence). V was pared by 4 bases and J by 8 bases, with 12 bases between. The CDR3 DNA is TGTGCCAGCAGCTCAACAGGATCCTATTCACCCCTCCACTTT. This gives the protein CASSSTGSYSPLHF.

The chain joins TRBV27 to TRBJ2-2; the match to TRBD2 covers 11 bases. The CDR3 spans 18 residues. V dropped 8 bases and J dropped 4; count of bases not matched to a gene: 15. Germline-derived CDR1 and CDR2 are MNHEY and SMNVEV (reference sequence). The CDR3 DNA reads TGTGCCAGCTCTTCATTACTAGCGGGAGCGGGGGGCACCGGGGAGCTGTTTTTT. Translating gives CASSSLLAGAGGTGELFF.

A word on this clone: The germline gene is not matched at one end of the junction; a read error may be the cause. The chain couples TRBV28 to TRBJ1-1; 12 nucleotides align to TRBD1. The CDR3 has 15 residues. Germline assignment: CDR1 MDHEN and CDR2 SYDVKM. In DNA, the CDR3 is TGTGCCAGCAGTACGCATCAAGGGTTGGGACAGGGGGCTGTATTT. Protein sequence: CASSTHQGLGQGAVF.

The genes are TRBV5-1 and TRBJ2-3, with D unclear. The CDR3 has 15 amino acids. The V gene lost 0 bases and the J gene lost 4 bases, with 12 bases spanning the gap. Germline CDR1 is SGHRS and CDR2 is YFSETQ. The CDR3 nucleotides are TGCGCCAGCAGCTTGGGTTTTGGGCAGGCAGATACGCAGTATTTT. It is translated as CASSLGFGQADTQYF.

The chain carries TRBV10-3 and TRBJ2-5; 10 bases are shared with TRBD2. V lost 0 bases to trimming and J lost 5 bases; unmatched junction nucleotides: 3. Germline loops: CDR1 ENHRY, CDR2 SYGVKD. This CDR3 comprises 15 residues. CDR3 coding DNA: TGTGCCATCAGTGAGTCGACTAGCGGGCCCGAGACCCAGTACTTC. This gives the protein CAISESTSGPETQYF.

This CDR3 is CASSGFFGNQPQHF. In nucleotides, the CDR3 is TGTGCCAGCAGCGGATTTTTCGGCAATCAGCCCCAGCATTTT. This rearrangement joins TRBV28 to TRBJ1-5; no firm D call. There are 14 residues in the CDR3. Germline V gene data show CDR1 as MDHEN and CDR2 as SYDVKM. V was shortened by 6 bases and J by 2 bases, with 11 bases between the two germline ends.